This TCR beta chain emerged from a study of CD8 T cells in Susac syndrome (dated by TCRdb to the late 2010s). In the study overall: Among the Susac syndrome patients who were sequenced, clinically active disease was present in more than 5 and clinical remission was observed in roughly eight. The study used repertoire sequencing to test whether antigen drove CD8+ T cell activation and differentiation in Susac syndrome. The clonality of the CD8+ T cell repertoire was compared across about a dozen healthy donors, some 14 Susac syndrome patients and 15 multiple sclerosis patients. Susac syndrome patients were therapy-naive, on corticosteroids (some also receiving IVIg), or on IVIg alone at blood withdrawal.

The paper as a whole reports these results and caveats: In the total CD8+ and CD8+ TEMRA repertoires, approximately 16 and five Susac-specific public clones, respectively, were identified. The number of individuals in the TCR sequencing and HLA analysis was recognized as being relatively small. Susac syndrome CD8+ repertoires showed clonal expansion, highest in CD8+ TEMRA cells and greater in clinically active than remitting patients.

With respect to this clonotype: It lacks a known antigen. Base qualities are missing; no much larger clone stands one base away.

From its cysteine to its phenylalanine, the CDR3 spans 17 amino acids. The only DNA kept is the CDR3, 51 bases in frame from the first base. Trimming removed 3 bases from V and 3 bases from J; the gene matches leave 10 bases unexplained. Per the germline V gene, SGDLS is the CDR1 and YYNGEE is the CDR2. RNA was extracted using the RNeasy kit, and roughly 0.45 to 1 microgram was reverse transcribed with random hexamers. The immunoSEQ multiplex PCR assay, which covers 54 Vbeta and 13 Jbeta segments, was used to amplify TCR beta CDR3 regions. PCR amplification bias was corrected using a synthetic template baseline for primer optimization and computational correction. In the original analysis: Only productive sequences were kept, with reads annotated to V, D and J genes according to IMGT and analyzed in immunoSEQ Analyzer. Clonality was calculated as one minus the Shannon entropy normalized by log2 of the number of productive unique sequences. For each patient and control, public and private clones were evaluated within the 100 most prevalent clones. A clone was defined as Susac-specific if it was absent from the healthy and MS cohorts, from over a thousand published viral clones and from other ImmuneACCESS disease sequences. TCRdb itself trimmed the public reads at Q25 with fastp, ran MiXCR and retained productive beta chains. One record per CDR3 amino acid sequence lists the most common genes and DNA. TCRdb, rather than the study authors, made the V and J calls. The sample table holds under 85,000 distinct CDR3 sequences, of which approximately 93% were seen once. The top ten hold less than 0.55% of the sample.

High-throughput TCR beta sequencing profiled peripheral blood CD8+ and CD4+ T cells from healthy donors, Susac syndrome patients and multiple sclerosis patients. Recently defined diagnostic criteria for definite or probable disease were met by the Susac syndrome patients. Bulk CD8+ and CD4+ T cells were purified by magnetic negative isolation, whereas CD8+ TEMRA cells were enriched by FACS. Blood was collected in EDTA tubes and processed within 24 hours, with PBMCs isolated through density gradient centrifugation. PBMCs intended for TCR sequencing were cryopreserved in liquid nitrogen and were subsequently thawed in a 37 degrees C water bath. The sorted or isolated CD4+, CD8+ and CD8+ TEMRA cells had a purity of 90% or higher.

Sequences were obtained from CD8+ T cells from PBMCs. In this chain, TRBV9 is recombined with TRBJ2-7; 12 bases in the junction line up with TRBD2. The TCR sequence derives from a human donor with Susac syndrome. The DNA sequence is TGTGCCAGCAGCGGTGGAACTAGGACTAGCGGGATCTACGAGCAGTACTTC. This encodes CASSGGTRTSGIYEQYF.